These 13 T cell receptor beta chains were sequenced from one sample in a study of T cells in Graves' hyperthyroidism and ophthalmopathy. TCR beta CDR3 region amplification was performed from RNA transcripts. Initially, a first-round RT-PCR of the TCR CDR3 employed the HTBI primer set. From the multiplex PCR reads, TCRdb called clonotypes with MiXCR, one entry per CDR3 protein. Among about 360,000 distinct CDR3 sequences, about 25% were seen once, and the ten largest hold about 73%. The sample was blood. The receptors here all came from a man aged 45 to 65 with Graves' hyperthyroidism.

This clonotype was picked up a small number of times. The chain links TRBV7-6 to TRBJ1-2; D might be TRBD1 (5 bases). The CDR3 contains 13 residues. From germline, CDR1 is SGHVS and CDR2 FNYEAQ. With 3 bases removed from V and 6 bases from J, the gap between germline ends came to 11 bases. The CDR3 loop is CASSFGGADGYTF. The CDR3 nucleotides are TGTGCCAGCAGCTTCGGAGGGGCGGATGGCTACACCTTC.

This clonotype has more than one count but fewer than ten. The chain has TRBV20-1 and TRBJ2-4; a weak D match, TRBD2 (5 bases). Germline-derived CDR1 and CDR2 are DFQATT and SNEGSKA (reference sequence). CDR3 length: 15 residues. The V end lost 2 bases, the J end lost 5 bases, and 16 bases lay between the germline ends. The CDR3 DNA sequence: TGCAGTGCTAGATTCTCGAGGGAGAGCCAAAACATTCAGTACTTC. Its protein is CSARFSRESQNIQYF.

This clonotype was recorded many times. The V gene is TRBV3-1, the J gene TRBJ1-1, with a possible D match to TRBD1 (5 bases). Trimming pared 4 bases from V and 3 bases from J, leaving 12 bases between. The germline V gene encodes CDR1 LGHDT and CDR2 YNNKEL (reference sequence). This CDR3 has 14 amino acids. The CDR3 DNA is TGTGCCAGCAGCCGAGGTGGGGGGGACACTGAAGCTTTCTTT. Its translation: CASSRGGGDTEAFF.

In its sample, this clonotype was seen a few times. The CDR3 loop reads CASARGFNQPQHF. CDR3 sequence (DNA): TGTGCCAGTGCTAGGGGGTTCAATCAGCCCCAGCATTTT. This chain links TRBV6-1 with TRBJ1-5, with a possible D match to TRBD1 (6 bases). Germline CDR1 reads MNHNS; CDR2 reads SASEGT. V lost 9 bases to trimming and J lost 3 bases, with 12 bases between them. CDR3 size: 13 residues.

This clonotype was seen only a few times. The chain is built from TRBV11-2 and TRBJ2-2; maybe TRBD1 (6 bases). This CDR3 comprises 12 residues. Per the germline V gene, CDR1 is SGHAT and CDR2 is FQNNGV. V was shortened by 6 bases and J by 6 bases, with 8 bases between the two germline ends. Here the CDR3 DNA reads TGTGCCAGCAGAAGGACAGCCGGGGAGCTGTTTTTT. It encodes CASRRTAGELFF.

This clonotype was seen a handful of times. CDR3 coding DNA: TGTGCCAGTTCCCCGGGGACAGGGGGGCCAGATACGCAGTATTTT. Translation: CASSPGTGGPDTQYF. V gene TRBV19 combines with J gene TRBJ2-3, with 11 bases aligning to TRBD1. V lost 8 bases to trimming and J lost 4 bases; unmatched junction nucleotides: 8. The CDR3 has 15 residues. Per germline, CDR1 LNHDA and CDR2 SQIVND (reference sequence).

This clonotype occurred a few times. V and J are TRBV20-1 and TRBJ2-3; no definite D call. Germline V gene lookup returns CDR1 DFQATT and CDR2 SNEGSKA (reference sequence). The CDR3 has 11 residues. V lost 6 bases and J lost 3, with 7 bases in between. CDR3 sequence: CSAQFTDTQYF. The CDR3 nucleotides are TGCAGTGCCCAATTTACAGATACGCAGTATTTT.

This clonotype has ten or more counts. V and J are TRBV7-4 and TRBJ2-7; unclear D gene. The CDR3 consists of 13 residues. Trimming pared 1 base from V and 5 bases from J, leaving 9 bases between. CDR1 is SGHVT and CDR2 is SQSDAQ in the germline V gene. The CDR3 here is CASSLVRLHEQYF. CDR3 DNA: TGTGCCAGCAGCTTAGTTCGGCTCCACGAGCAGTACTTC. The full variable domain, rest sourced from reference TRBV7-4 and TRBJ2-7, is GAGVSQSPRYKVAKRGRDVALRCDSISGHVTLYWYRQTLGQGSEVLTYSQSDAQRDKSGRPSGRFSAERPERSVSTLKIQRTEQGDSAVYLCASSLVRLHEQYFGPGTRLTVT.

This clonotype occurred once. The chain uses TRBV30 and TRBJ1-3, with 8 bases that match TRBD1. V lost 2 bases and J lost 14; bases outside the gene matches: 14. This CDR3 comprises 14 residues. Germline CDR1 and CDR2: GTSNPN and SVGIG (reference sequence). Written as DNA, the CDR3 is TGTGCCTGGAGTACCGGGACAGGAATCTCGAGGGTATATTTT. This encodes CAWSTGTGISRVYF.

The chain carries TRBV7-9 and TRBJ2-5; D is unclear. CDR1 and CDR2 from the germline V gene are SEHNR and FQNEAQ (reference sequence). V was cut by 3 bases and J by 2 bases, with 13 bases left in between. The CDR3 contains 15 residues. The CDR3 here is CASSFGQTSQETQYF. For the CDR3, the DNA is TGTGCCAGCAGCTTCGGTCAGACGAGTCAAGAGACCCAGTACTTC.

This clonotype was seen a handful of times. CDR3 amino acids: CASNYGQTGPYEQYF. CDR3 nucleotide sequence: TGTGCCAGCAATTATGGACAGACCGGTCCCTACGAGCAGTACTTC. The genes are TRBV2 and TRBJ2-7; tentatively, D is TRBD1 (6 bases). V lost 7 bases, J lost 2 bases, and 18 bases lay in between. The CDR3 has 15 amino acids. CDR1 and CDR2 from the germline V gene are SNHLY and FYNNEI.

This clonotype showed up just a few times. This sequence joins TRBV25-1 and TRBJ2-1, with no clear D. Germline V lookup: CDR1 MGHDK, CDR2 SYGVNS. Trimming stripped 1 base from V and 9 bases from J, with 10 bases between. This CDR3 contains 13 residues. DNA for the CDR3: TGTGCCAGCAGTGAATTTTTCGGTTCTGAGCAGTTCTTC. Its translation: CASSEFFGSEQFF.

The CDR3, as DNA: TGTGCCAGCAGCTTAGAATACAGGGCCCTGACTTTC. It yields the protein CASSLEYRALTF. V usage is TRBV7-9 and J usage is TRBJ2-6; possibly TRBD1 for D (6 bases). The CDR3 runs to 12 residues. The germline V gene has CDR1 SEHNR and CDR2 FQNEAQ (reference sequence). V was cut by 1 base and J by 15 bases, with 10 bases left in between.